Below, 2 T cell receptor beta chains from the same sample are listed, as sequenced in a study of cytomegalovirus exposure and HLA in healthy donors. PCR was performed using 60 Vbeta and 13 Jbeta primers. TCRdb's copy holds only in-frame clones and misses some; the assay was immunoSEQ multiplex PCR. The sample includes some 150,000 clones, approximately 83% seen only once; the top ten take roughly 2%. Sequenced: PBMCs. The receptors stem from a woman aged 40 to 50 in good health and CMV-seronegative.

The rearrangement uses TRBV6-5 and TRBJ1-6; possible D gene TRBD1, 6 bases. V lost 5 bases to trimming and J lost 10 bases, with 12 bases between them. There are 13 residues in the CDR3. Germline CDR1 and CDR2: MNHEY and SVGAGI. CDR3 nucleotides: TGTGCCAGCAGTGCAACAGGGAACTCACCCCTCCACTTT. It specifies CASSATGNSPLHF.

This clone was counted a few times. This rearrangement joins TRBV5-6 to TRBJ1-2; possible D gene TRBD1, 5 bases. Trimming stripped 3 bases from V and 8 bases from J, with 17 bases between. Germline V gene lookup returns CDR1 SGHDT and CDR2 YYEEEE. CDR3 length: 14 amino acids. In nucleotides, the CDR3 is TGTGCCAGCAGCTACGCAGGGAGGGAAGTCGGCTACACCTTC. Its protein is CASSYAGREVGYTF.